The 27 T cell receptor beta chains in this list originate from one sample, sequenced in a study of blood T cells in healthy people across ages. A second about 6 to 12 cycle PCR used barcoded and J-beta primers. MiXCR, applied by TCRdb to the 5' RACE reads, yields one record per CDR3 protein. In the table there are about 1.4 million distinct CDR3 sequences, 59% of which are singletons. Sequencing was done on a sample of blood. Every receptor here comes from a man between 18 and 35 years old in good health.

The CDR3 nucleotides read TGTGCCACCAGCAGAGACCCTAGGGGGGGCCAAGAGACCCAGTACTTC. Translation: CATSRDPRGGQETQYF. The rearrangement joins TRBV15 to TRBJ2-5; weak D call: TRBD2 (7 bases). The ends were cut back, 0 bases at V and 1 base at J, with 12 bases in the middle. Looked up from germline, CDR1 is LNHNV and CDR2 is YYDKDF (reference sequence). The CDR3 consists of 16 residues.

This clonotype was recorded a few times. This chain joins TRBV12-3 or TRBV12-4 and TRBJ2-7, with D unclear. The V gene lost 5 bases and the J gene lost 5 bases, with 16 bases spanning the gap. The CDR3 contains 14 residues. The CDR3 spells CASSHYPKADEQYF. For the CDR3, the DNA is TGTGCCAGCAGTCACTACCCAAAGGCTGACGAGCAGTACTTC.

The rearrangement joins TRBV10-3 to TRBJ2-5, with D perhaps TRBD1 (6 bases). CDR3 size: 18 residues. V gave up 3 bases and J gave up 3 bases, with 23 bases separating them. Germline CDR1 reads ENHRY; CDR2 reads SYGVKD. CDR3 bases: TGTGCCATCAGTGACCGAAGGGGGTCTCGTAAGGTGAAAGAGACCCAGTACTTC. Residues: CAISDRRGSRKVKETQYF.

This clonotype turned up a few times. This chain uses TRBV29-1 with TRBJ2-3; no clear D. Germline V gene lookup returns CDR1 SQVTM and CDR2 ANQGSEA. The length of the CDR3 is 11 residues. V gave up 4 bases and J gave up 5 bases, with 7 bases separating them. In nucleotides, the CDR3 is TGCAGCGTTGGCTTTGGAGATACGCAGTATTTT. Encoded protein: CSVGFGDTQYF.

This clonotype showed up just a few times. This chain joins TRBV7-9 and TRBJ2-7, with D tentatively TRBD2 (6 bases). Trimming left V 10 bases short and J 7 bases short, with 14 bases between. CDR3 length: 11 residues. Germline CDR1 is SEHNR and CDR2 is FQNEAQ (reference sequence). The CDR3 DNA reads TGTGCCACCGAGTCGGAGGGGGAGCAGTACTTC. Its protein is CATESEGEQYF.

This clonotype is a singleton in its sample. The V and J genes are TRBV7-6 and TRBJ2-4; the D call may be TRBD1 or TRBD2 (5 bases each). The germline gives CDR1 SGHVS, CDR2 FNYEAQ. V was pared by 6 bases and J by 13 bases, with 25 bases between. This CDR3 comprises 15 residues. The CDR3 nucleotides read TGTGCCAGCAGTGAAACCGGGACGGCTCCTTGTGGGCAGTACTTC. Amino acids: CASSETGTAPCGQYF.

This sequence joins TRBV20-1 and TRBJ2-2, with D perhaps matching TRBD1 or TRBD2 (6 bases each). In germline, CDR1 is DFQATT, CDR2 SNEGSKA (reference sequence). V was trimmed by 5 bases and J by 2 bases, leaving 21 bases between them. This CDR3 has 17 amino acids. This CDR3 reads CSARRSRGAVNTGELFF. In DNA form, the CDR3 reads TGCAGTGCTCGTAGAAGTAGGGGGGCGGTCAACACCGGGGAGCTGTTTTTT.

This clonotype was seen only a few times. The junction shows a germline mismatch at one end, possibly a read error. The chain couples TRBV10-3 to TRBJ2-5, with a possible D match to TRBD2 (6 bases). The J call could be wrong; TRBJ2-7 is a better fit for the DNA end. The CDR3 length is 14 residues. From germline, CDR1 is ENHRY and CDR2 SYGVKD. The CDR3: CAIRSRDLSSEQYF. The CDR3 coding sequence is TGTGCCATCAGGTCCCGGGACTTATCCTCCGAGCAGTACTTC.

V gene TRBV7-9 combines with J gene TRBJ2-5; TRBD1 matches 10 bases. V was clipped by 3 bases and J by 3 bases; unmatched bases: 4. The germline gives CDR1 SEHNR, CDR2 FQNEAQ (reference sequence). There are 15 residues in the CDR3. CDR3 residues: CASSFSGTGEETQYF. CDR3 nucleotides: TGTGCCAGCAGCTTTTCCGGGACAGGGGAAGAGACCCAGTACTTC.

The rearrangement joins TRBV5-5 to TRBJ2-1; 9 nucleotides align to TRBD2. CDR1 is SGHKS, CDR2 YYEKEE, per germline (reference sequence). Germline trimming cut 4 bases from V and 11 bases from J; bases unmatched to any gene: 22. This CDR3 region has 18 residues. CDR3 residues: CASSQDKLAGMSGLKQFF. The CDR3 coding sequence is TGTGCCAGCAGCCAAGATAAGCTAGCGGGAATGTCAGGGCTAAAGCAGTTCTTC.

This clonotype was recorded a few times. The chain recombines TRBV20-1 with TRBJ2-5, with a weak D call TRBD2 (5 bases). Germline-derived CDR1 and CDR2 are DFQATT and SNEGSKA (reference sequence). The length of the CDR3 is 15 residues. The V gene lost 1 base and the J gene lost 7 bases, with 19 bases spanning the gap. The CDR3 sequence: CSARGGGHNVGTQYF. For the CDR3, the DNA is TGCAGTGCTAGAGGAGGAGGTCACAATGTTGGGACCCAGTACTTC.

This clonotype was detected a few times. The chain couples TRBV5-1 to TRBJ1-1; D unresolved. Germline CDR1 SGHRS, CDR2 YFSETQ. Between the trimmed V and J ends, which lost 1 base and 1 base, there was a span of 8 bases. CDR3 size: 14 residues. CDR3: CASSLSVGNTEAFF. CDR3 nucleotides: TGCGCCAGCAGCTTGTCTGTGGGGAACACTGAAGCTTTCTTT.

V and J are TRBV15 and TRBJ1-5; TRBD1 matches 8 bases. The germline V gene encodes CDR1 LNHNV and CDR2 YYDKDF (reference sequence). J was trimmed by 4 bases and V by 0 bases; bases with no gene match: 8. The CDR3 spans 17 residues. The CDR3 sequence is CATSRDLARGHNQPQHF. DNA of the CDR3: TGTGCCACCAGCAGAGATCTGGCCAGGGGGCATAATCAGCCCCAGCATTTT.

The rearrangement uses TRBV29-1 and TRBJ2-5, with TRBD2 matching 9 bases. Per the germline V gene, CDR1 is SQVTM and CDR2 is ANQGSEA. This CDR3 region has 15 residues. Unmatched junction bases numbered 9, after V lost 3 bases and J lost 4 bases. The CDR3 reads CSVEMGGRARETQYF. The CDR3 bases are TGCAGCGTTGAGATGGGCGGGAGGGCCAGAGAGACCCAGTACTTC.

The chain has TRBV2 and TRBJ2-1; D call uncertain. Germline CDR1 is SNHLY and CDR2 is FYNNEI. This CDR3 contains 14 residues. Trimming removed 5 bases from V and 0 bases from J, with 8 bases in between. The CDR3 sequence is CASSPYPSYNEQFF. The CDR3 DNA reads as TGTGCCAGCAGTCCATACCCCTCCTACAATGAGCAGTTCTTC.

The chain uses TRBV11-2 and TRBJ2-4; D not certain. Germline V gene data show CDR1 as SGHAT and CDR2 as FQNNGV. The V gene lost 5 bases and the J gene lost 13 bases, with 18 bases spanning the gap. This CDR3 contains 13 residues. This chain's CDR3 is CASSTDPTDEQYF. CDR3 nucleotide sequence: TGTGCCAGCAGCACCGACCCTACGGATGAGCAGTACTTC.

The chain carries TRBV10-3 and TRBJ1-1; 7 nucleotides align to TRBD1. The CDR3 spans 13 residues. Unmatched junction bases numbered 8, after V lost 10 bases and J lost 3 bases. Germline values: CDR1 ENHRY, CDR2 SYGVKD. In nucleotides, the CDR3 is TGTGCCACCACGACAGGGATTGACACTGAAGCTTTCTTT. Protein sequence: CATTTGIDTEAFF.

V is TRBV4-1 and J is TRBJ2-1, with unresolved D. The germline V and J ends were trimmed by 4 bases and 1 base, with 14 bases remaining between them. CDR1 MGHRA and CDR2 YSYEKL come from the germline V gene. This CDR3 has 16 residues. The CDR3 region is CASSPRTVGSYNEQFF. The DNA for the CDR3 is TGCGCCAGCAGCCCAAGGACGGTCGGTTCCTACAATGAGCAGTTCTTC.

The chain combines TRBV7-2 with TRBJ2-5; 10 bases match TRBD1. The better agreement between TRBJ2-7 and the DNA end casts doubt on the J call. The CDR3 spans 16 residues. Per germline, CDR1 SGHTA and CDR2 FQGNSA. CDR3 in DNA: TGTGCCAGCAGCTTTATCAGGGACAGGGGAAGTCACGAGCAGTACTTC. Protein sequence: CASSFIRDRGSHEQYF.

This chain links TRBV20-1 with TRBJ2-1; D unresolved. The germline V gene encodes CDR1 DFQATT and CDR2 SNEGSKA (reference sequence). CDR3 length equals 13 residues. The CDR3 nucleotides are TGCAGCGCCTGCGCCCACTCCTACAATGAGCAGTTCTTC. Translating it yields CSACAHSYNEQFF.

V is TRBV6-1 and J is TRBJ2-7; no clear D gene. Germline V gene sequence: CDR1 MNHNS, CDR2 SASEGT. V lost 8 bases and J lost 5, with 10 bases in between. The CDR3 runs 11 residues. CDR3 nucleotides: TGTGCCAGCCAGATCCGGAACGAGCAGTACTTC. Translation gives CASQIRNEQYF.

The chain recombines TRBV18 with TRBJ2-4, with 7 bases aligning to TRBD1. The closer fit of TRBJ2-7 to the DNA end suggests the J call may be wrong. Germline-derived CDR1 and CDR2 are KGHSH and LQKENI. The CDR3 is 16 residues long. CDR3 residues: CASSTRFRDRLYEQYF. In nucleotides, the CDR3 is TGTGCCAGCTCAACTCGGTTCCGGGACAGACTCTACGAGCAGTACTTC.

J is TRBJ1-6 and V is TRBV6-4; possible D gene TRBD1, 6 bases. V was cut by 3 bases and J by 7 bases, with 16 bases left in between. Germline V lookup: CDR1 MRHNA, CDR2 SNTAGT. The CDR3 sequence is 16 residues long. The CDR3 coding sequence is TGTGCCAGCAGTGAAAATGGGGGGGCAAGGAATTCACCCCTCCACTTT. Protein: CASSENGGARNSPLHF.

This rearrangement joins TRBV12-3 or TRBV12-4 to TRBJ2-6; D ambiguous. This CDR3 comprises 10 residues. The germline V and J ends were trimmed by 3 bases and 10 bases, with 1 base remaining between them. The CDR3 loop reads CASSFNVLTF. DNA of the CDR3: TGTGCCAGCAGTTTTAACGTCCTGACTTTC.

This chain uses TRBV29-1 with TRBJ1-5; weak D call: TRBD1 (5 bases). The V end was cut by 7 bases, the J end by 0 bases, with 13 bases between. Germline CDR1 is SQVTM and CDR2 is ANQGSEA. The CDR3 is made up of 14 amino acids. The CDR3 bases are TGCAGCGCTGCCGACGGGGGTAGCAATCAGCCCCAGCATTTT. Residues: CSAADGGSNQPQHF. Looking up the rest from reference TRBV29-1 and TRBJ1-5 gives the full variable domain: SAVISQKPSRDICQRGTSLTIQCQVDSQVTMMFWYRQQPGQSLTLIATANQGSEATYESGFVIDKFPISRPNLTFSTLTVSNMSPEDSSIYLCSAADGGSNQPQHFGDGTRLSIL.

V usage is TRBV29-1 and J usage is TRBJ2-2; TRBD1 agrees at 7 bases. J gave up 7 bases and V 6 bases, and 2 bases lay outside the gene matches. Germline loops: CDR1 SQVTM, CDR2 ANQGSEA. This CDR3 has 11 amino acids. This CDR3 is CSVRGHGELFF. In DNA form, the CDR3 reads TGCAGCGTGAGGGGGCACGGGGAGCTGTTTTTT.

The chain combines TRBV29-1 with TRBJ2-3, with 11 bases identical to TRBD2. This CDR3 comprises 14 residues. CDR1 is SQVTM and CDR2 is ANQGSEA in the germline V gene. The CDR3 loop reads CSSGRAPSTDTQYF. In nucleotides, the CDR3 is TGCAGTAGCGGGAGGGCGCCCAGCACAGATACGCAGTATTTT.